Within the sample, the clone carrying this T cell receptor beta chain is medium-sized. The data were taken from a study of T cells in Graves' hyperthyroidism and ophthalmopathy. Those with hyperthyroidism were 18 to 65 years old, newly diagnosed, and ill for under 2 months. Patients having uncontrolled infection, another autoimmune disease, pregnancy or lactation were not included. Clinical symptoms, serum thyroxine and TRAb, thyroid ultrasound and orbital computed tomography together formed the diagnostic basis. Regions amplified from RNA transcripts were the TCR beta CDR3 regions. Using the HTBI primer set, a first-round RT-PCR was run on the TCR CDR3. TCRdb analysed the multiplex PCR reads with MiXCR anew, one entry per CDR3 protein. The sample gives 30,000 to 40,000 distinct CDR3 sequences, around half of which show up once; about 6.2% is in the top ten. The ends were cut back, 4 bases at V and 4 bases at J, with 17 bases in the middle. The CDR3 has 15 amino acids. The V gene's germline CDR1 is SQVTM and CDR2 ANQGSEA.

The specimen sequenced was blood. The receptor was derived from a woman between 45 and 65 years old with Graves' hyperthyroidism that later progressed to Graves' ophthalmopathy. The chain couples TRBV29-1 to TRBJ1-3, with D tentatively TRBD1 (6 bases). The CDR3 is CSVVGGALSGNTIYF. The DNA for the CDR3 is TGCAGCGTTGTGGGGGGCGCGCTCTCCGGAAACACCATATATTTT.